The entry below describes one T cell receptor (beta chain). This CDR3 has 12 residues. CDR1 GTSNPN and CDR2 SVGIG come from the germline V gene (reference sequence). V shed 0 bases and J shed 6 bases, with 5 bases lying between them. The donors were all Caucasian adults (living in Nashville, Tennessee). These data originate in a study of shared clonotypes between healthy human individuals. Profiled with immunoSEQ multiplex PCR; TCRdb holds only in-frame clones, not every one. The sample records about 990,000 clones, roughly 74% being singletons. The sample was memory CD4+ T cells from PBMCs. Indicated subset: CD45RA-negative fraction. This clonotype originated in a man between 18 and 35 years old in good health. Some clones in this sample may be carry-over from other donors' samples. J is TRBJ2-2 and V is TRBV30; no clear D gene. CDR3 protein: CAWSVSSGELFF. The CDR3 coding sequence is TGTGCCTGGAGTGTAAGCTCCGGGGAGCTGTTTTTT.